The clone carrying this T cell receptor beta chain was detected only a few times. Its target is unknown. TCRdb's copy holds only in-frame clones and misses some; the assay was immunoSEQ multiplex PCR. The sample yields more than 900,000 clones, 75% to 85% seen once. This sample stems from a study of shared clonotypes between healthy human individuals. Study-wide findings and caveats: Naive CD4 clonotypes were shared across several donors at roughly 5%.

V was shortened by 5 bases and J by 3 bases, with 22 bases between the two germline ends. CDR1 is MDHEN and CDR2 is SYDVKM in the germline V gene. The CDR3 has 17 amino acids. This chain joins TRBV28 and TRBJ1-2; TRBD1 is a possible D gene (5 bases). The sequence came from a man between 18 and 35 years old in good health. Some clones in this sample may be carry-over from other donors' samples. The sample consisted of memory CD4+ T cells from PBMCs. The subset is: CD45RA-negative fraction. CDR3 region: CASSGSPRVRGHYGYTF. The CDR3 nucleotides read TGTGCCAGCAGTGGGAGCCCCAGGGTGAGGGGTCACTATGGCTACACCTTC.